This T cell receptor beta chain was profiled in a study of blood T cells in healthy people across ages. Study context: In model experiments, template switching was able to capture about one barcoded beta molecule for every two T cells that were present.

Together with a sample-barcoded 5' primer, a J-beta primer mix was included in a second PCR lasting roughly 6 to 12 cycles. A 12-random-nucleotide template-switch adaptor tagged each cDNA molecule. TCRdb itself ran the 5' RACE reads through MiXCR, one entry per CDR3 protein. The table lists over 1,500,000 distinct CDR3 sequences, around 48% of them singletons. Trimming shortened V by 3 bases and J by 0 bases, and 6 bases separated the two germline ends. The CDR3 runs 15 residues. Germline V CDR1 and CDR2: MNHNS, SASEGT. General study results and limits: While age rose, TCR beta diversity per million T cells dropped in a roughly linear way. Diversity was higher, and naive CD4+ cells more numerous, in long-lived donors than in aged donors.

In regard to this clonotype: Its antigen is not known.

The chain carries TRBV6-1 and TRBJ2-6; D ambiguous. Sequencing input: blood. This receptor was identified in a middle-aged woman in good health. Here the CDR3 reads CASSDWGSGANVLTF. CDR3 DNA: TGTGCCAGCAGTGATTGGGGCTCTGGGGCCAACGTCCTGACTTTC.